Listed here are 14 T cell receptor beta chains from one sample, sequenced in a study of T cell clones after liver transplantation. Sequenced by immunoSEQ multiplex PCR; TCRdb stores in-frame clones only, minus some. Counted here are around 80,000 clones, nearly 85% occurring once; the ten biggest clones make up 0.45% to 0.55%. This specimen was CD4+ T cells from blood, taken 45 to 46 months after liver transplant. The receptor source for this set is a human patient who received a liver transplant. Some T cells here may be from the graft donor.

The V call is TRBV27, the J call TRBJ2-2, with D uncertain. Germline V lookup: CDR1 MNHEY, CDR2 SMNVEV (reference sequence). This CDR3 region has 14 residues. The V gene lost 1 base and the J gene lost 1 base, with 4 bases spanning the gap. CDR3 residues: CASSLLGNTGELFF. In nucleotides, the CDR3 is TGTGCCAGCAGTTTATTAGGGAACACCGGGGAGCTGTTTTTT.

The chain has TRBV18 and TRBJ2-1, with TRBD2 identical over 9 bases. V gave up 4 bases and J gave up 7 bases; unmatched junction bases: 11. The CDR3 has 16 amino acids. Germline CDR1 KGHSH, CDR2 LQKENI. The CDR3: CASSRQGAGGRNEQFF. CDR3 DNA: TGTGCCAGCTCACGCCAGGGAGCGGGAGGAAGGAATGAGCAGTTCTTC.

The chain combines TRBV6-6 with TRBJ2-1; no reliable D call. The ends were cut back, 5 bases at V and 7 bases at J, with 9 bases in the middle. The CDR3 loop spans 12 amino acids. CDR1 MNHNY and CDR2 SVGAGI come from the germline V gene (reference sequence). CDR3 DNA: TGTGCCAGCAGTATTCACGAGAATGAGCAGTTCTTC. Translating gives CASSIHENEQFF.

This sequence joins TRBV2 and TRBJ1-5; D is possibly TRBD1 (5 bases). The CDR3 totals 14 residues. V dropped 3 bases and J dropped 1 base, with 7 bases sitting between them. Germline V lookup: CDR1 SNHLY, CDR2 FYNNEI. CDR3 in DNA: TGTGCCAGCAGTGAGCAGGGAAGCAATCAGCCCCAGCATTTT. This translates into CASSEQGSNQPQHF.

The V gene is TRBV4-3, the J gene TRBJ2-5; TRBD2 aligns across 10 bases. The trim removed 4 bases at V and 3 bases at J, leaving 2 bases unmatched. Germline CDR1 and CDR2: LGHNA and YSLEER. The CDR3 is 14 residues long. CDR3 DNA: TGCGCCAGCAGCCCCCTAGCGGGAGAAGAGACCCAGTACTTC. Translation gives CASSPLAGEETQYF.

This rearrangement joins TRBV7-9 to TRBJ2-1; either TRBD1 or TRBD2 may fit D (5 bases each). Germline CDR1 reads SEHNR; CDR2 reads FQNEAQ (reference sequence). CDR3 length: 17 residues. V shed 7 bases and J shed 2 bases, with 21 bases lying between them. The CDR3 sequence is CASNPRLGTPAYNEQFF. The DNA for the CDR3 is TGTGCCAGCAACCCGAGGTTAGGGACCCCAGCCTACAATGAGCAGTTCTTC.

A remark on this clone: Other DNA sequences of this sample code for an identical CDR3. The chain links TRBV7-2 to TRBJ2-7, with 12 bases aligning to TRBD1. The CDR3 has 14 residues. V was clipped by 5 bases and J by 2 bases; unmatched bases: 1. Germline CDR1 is SGHTA and CDR2 is FQGNSA. In nucleotides, the CDR3 is TGTGCCAGCAGCCGGGACAGGGGGCCCTACGAGCAGTACTTC. As protein: CASSRDRGPYEQYF.

This clone came up a few times. CDR3 loop: CASSRQGTGANVLTF. The CDR3 DNA reads as TGTGCCAGCAGCAGACAGGGGACCGGGGCCAACGTCCTGACTTTC. This chain links TRBV6-5 with TRBJ2-6, with TRBD1 matching over 8 bases. With V trimmed by 6 bases and J by 4 bases, 5 bases remained unmatched. The CDR3 spans 15 residues. Germline CDR1 is MNHEY and CDR2 is SVGAGI.

V gene TRBV6-5 combines with J gene TRBJ2-5, with 10 bases lining up with TRBD1. The CDR3 is 15 residues long. The germline V gene encodes CDR1 MNHEY and CDR2 SVGAGI. J lost 2 bases, V lost 6 bases, and 6 bases had no gene match. The CDR3 here is CASSPGTGVQETQYF. CDR3 bases: TGTGCCAGCAGCCCCGGGACAGGGGTTCAAGAGACCCAGTACTTC.

The chain links TRBV28 to TRBJ1-2; no clear D. Trimming cost V 1 base and J 1 base, with 13 bases left between them. The CDR3 runs to 16 residues. Per germline, CDR1 MDHEN and CDR2 SYDVKM. CDR3: CASSLLGPPFNYGYTF. The CDR3 bases are TGTGCCAGCAGTTTATTAGGGCCGCCCTTTAACTATGGCTACACCTTC.

The chain is built from TRBV27 and TRBJ1-1; possible D gene TRBD1, 6 bases. Looked up from germline, CDR1 is MNHEY and CDR2 is SMNVEV (reference sequence). The CDR3 has 12 amino acids. V was shortened by 5 bases and J by 11 bases, with 15 bases between the two germline ends. The CDR3 DNA reads as TGTGCCAGCAGTCGGAACAGGGTCGATGCTTTCTTT. This encodes CASSRNRVDAFF.

This chain joins TRBV6-1 and TRBJ1-1; D may be TRBD1 (6 bases). The CDR3 extends over 14 amino acids. Germline-derived CDR1 and CDR2 are MNHNS and SASEGT. Trimming shortened V by 7 bases and J by 2 bases, and 14 bases separated the two germline ends. The CDR3 nucleotides read TGTGCCAGCACCGGGGGGGCCCTTAACACTGAAGCTTTCTTT. This codes for CASTGGALNTEAFF.

In its sample, this clone was seen once. The V and J genes are TRBV4-1 and TRBJ1-2; D not resolved. Between the trimmed V and J ends, which lost 1 base and 5 bases, there was a span of 14 bases. This CDR3 has 15 residues. CDR1 MGHRA and CDR2 YSYEKL come from the germline V gene. CDR3 sequence: CASSQVPSTGYGYTF. In DNA form, the CDR3 reads TGCGCCAGCAGCCAAGTACCATCAACGGGGTATGGCTACACCTTC.

The gene calls are TRBV28 and TRBJ2-6; possibly TRBD2 for D (5 bases). Germline V gene lookup returns CDR1 MDHEN and CDR2 SYDVKM. V was clipped by 0 bases and J by 3 bases, with 15 bases between them. The CDR3 runs 18 residues. CDR3 sequence reads: CASSLWYPARDGANVLTF. The CDR3 coding sequence is TGTGCCAGCAGTTTATGGTACCCCGCGAGGGATGGGGCCAACGTCCTGACTTTC.